The 32 T cell receptor beta chains below come from one sample, sequenced in a study of blood T cell repertoires in COVID-19. Profiling relied on immunoSEQ multiplex PCR, and the TCRdb table lists in-frame clones only, not all of them. The sample lists around 13,000 clones, 85% to 90% seen once, with around 15% in the top ten. The sample taken for sequencing was peripheral blood. These receptors came from a middle-aged man with active COVID-19.

The chain recombines TRBV7-2 with TRBJ1-1; D call uncertain. The V gene lost 4 bases and the J gene lost 1 base, with 13 bases spanning the gap. CDR1 is SGHTA and CDR2 is FQGNSA in the germline V gene. The CDR3 has 15 residues. This CDR3 reads CASSSSGLTNTEAFF. Here the CDR3 DNA reads TGTGCCAGCAGCTCCTCTGGGCTCACGAACACTGAAGCTTTCTTT.

The chain joins TRBV30 to TRBJ1-6; 7 nucleotides match TRBD1. The CDR3 loop spans 12 amino acids. Germline loops: CDR1 GTSNPN, CDR2 SVGIG (reference sequence). J gave up 9 bases and V 5 bases, and 4 bases lay outside the gene matches. The CDR3 DNA is TGTGCCTGGGGACAGGTTTCTTCACCCCTCCACTTT. It translates to CAWGQVSSPLHF.

This rearrangement joins TRBV3-1 (or the pseudogene TRBV3-2) to TRBJ1-1; D remains unclear. Germline V gene data show CDR1 as LGHDT and CDR2 as YNNKEL (reference sequence). V lost 3 bases and J lost 4, with 12 bases in between. The CDR3 has 14 residues. The CDR3 region is CASSQTQGSTEAFF. CDR3 nucleotides: TGTGCCAGCAGCCAGACTCAAGGATCCACTGAAGCTTTCTTT.

The V gene is TRBV7-2, the J gene TRBJ2-3, with a tentative D call TRBD1 (7 bases). The germline gives CDR1 SGHTA, CDR2 FQGNSA. The V end was cut by 2 bases, the J end by 4 bases, with 13 bases between. The CDR3 is 15 amino acids. CDR3 sequence (DNA): TGTGCCAGCAGCTTACAGGGGGGTTTCCCAGATACGCAGTATTTT. Amino acids: CASSLQGGFPDTQYF.

The rearrangement uses TRBV6-5 and TRBJ2-1, with 7 bases that match TRBD2. This CDR3 contains 14 residues. Germline CDR1 and CDR2: MNHEY and SVGAGI. V trimming: 4 bases; J trimming: 10 bases; junction bases outside the gene matches: 10. The CDR3: CASSSGLLLNEQFF. The DNA for the CDR3 is TGTGCCAGCAGTTCGGGACTACTACTGAACGAGCAGTTCTTC.

This clone was counted only a few times. The chain joins TRBV27 to TRBJ1-5; 8 bases align to TRBD1. CDR1 is MNHEY, CDR2 SMNVEV, per germline (reference sequence). CDR3 length: 20 residues. Losses at the gene ends were 1 base for V and 0 bases for J; bases not matched to a gene: 14. CDR3 sequence: CASSLFPPLGQADSNQPQHF. CDR3 bases: TGTGCCAGCAGTTTATTCCCTCCACTGGGACAGGCCGATAGCAATCAGCCCCAGCATTTT.

This clone has just a few counts. The chain combines TRBV28 with TRBJ1-1; weak D call: TRBD1 (5 bases). Trimming removed 3 bases from V and 0 bases from J, with 11 bases in between. This CDR3 is built from 15 residues. CDR1 is MDHEN and CDR2 is SYDVKM in the germline V gene. The CDR3 is CASSFGTTVNTEAFF. The DNA for the CDR3 is TGTGCCAGCAGTTTTGGTACGACAGTGAACACTGAAGCTTTCTTT.

V usage is TRBV9 and J usage is TRBJ1-3; TRBD1 aligns across 8 bases. Trimming took 3 bases from V and 4 from J; bases not matched to a gene: 9. The CDR3 extends over 16 amino acids. The germline CDR1 and CDR2 sequences are SGDLS and YYNGEE. The CDR3: CASSELTGGLGNTIYF. The CDR3 nucleotides are TGTGCCAGCAGCGAACTCACAGGGGGACTGGGAAACACCATATATTTT.

J is TRBJ2-7 and V is TRBV12-5, with 7 nucleotides matching TRBD2. Germline V CDR1 and CDR2: LGHNT, FRNRAP. The CDR3 contains 14 residues. V lost 5 bases, J lost 4 bases, and 8 bases stayed unmatched. Here the CDR3 reads CASGPSGAAYEQYF. The DNA of the CDR3 is TGTGCTAGTGGTCCTAGCGGTGCGGCATACGAGCAGTACTTC.

With respect to this clone: Mismatch with germline at one junction end may stem from a read error. This chain connects TRBV7-7 to TRBJ2-3, with TRBD2 matching 13 bases. CDR1 and CDR2 from the germline V gene are SSHAT and FNYEAQ (reference sequence). The length of the CDR3 is 17 residues. CDR3 nucleotides: TGTGCTAGCAGCCCGAGGACTAGCGGGAGTGGGACAGATACGCAGTATTTT. Translation gives CASSPRTSGSGTDTQYF.

The chain recombines TRBV19 with TRBJ2-2; D is possibly TRBD1 (6 bases). In germline, CDR1 is LNHDA, CDR2 SQIVND (reference sequence). Trimming stripped 4 bases from V and 4 bases from J, with 10 bases between. The CDR3 covers 14 residues. The CDR3 coding sequence is TGTGCCAGTAGTAACGGACAGACCACCGGGGAGCTGTTTTTT. The encoded protein is CASSNGQTTGELFF. The full variable domain, in which reference TRBV19 and TRBJ2-2 provide the parts outside the CDR3, is DGGITQSPKYLFRKEGQNVTLSCEQNLNHDAMYWYRQDPGQGLRLIYYSQIVNDFQKGDIAEGYSVSREKKESFPLTVTSAQKNPTAFYLCASSNGQTTGELFFGEGSRLTVL.

The chain combines TRBV11-1 with TRBJ2-2; D is undetermined. The V and J ends lost 2 bases and 3 bases respectively, with 7 bases between them. Germline V gene lookup returns CDR1 SGHAT and CDR2 FQDESV (reference sequence). The CDR3 consists of 14 residues. The CDR3 spells CASSLQTDTGELFF. The CDR3 DNA sequence: TGTGCCAGCAGCTTACAAACAGACACCGGGGAGCTGTTTTTT.

The chain has TRBV10-3 and TRBJ1-5; TRBD1 is a possible D gene (6 bases). The V end was cut by 0 bases, the J end by 2 bases, with 8 bases between. The CDR3 is 15 residues long. The germline V gene has CDR1 ENHRY and CDR2 SYGVKD. The CDR3 protein is CAISESGAGNQPQHF. The CDR3, as DNA: TGTGCCATCAGTGAGTCGGGGGCTGGCAATCAGCCCCAGCATTTT.

This chain connects TRBV19 to TRBJ1-2, with unresolved D. Trimming removed 1 base from V and 2 bases from J, with 5 bases in between. This CDR3 has 13 amino acids. Germline V CDR1 and CDR2: LNHDA, SQIVND (reference sequence). CDR3 sequence (DNA): TGTGCCAGTAGTATAGGAGAGAACTATGGCTACACCTTC. Its translation is CASSIGENYGYTF. The complete variable domain, with remaining parts taken from reference TRBV19 and TRBJ1-2, reads DGGITQSPKYLFRKEGQNVTLSCEQNLNHDAMYWYRQDPGQGLRLIYYSQIVNDFQKGDIAEGYSVSREKKESFPLTVTSAQKNPTAFYLCASSIGENYGYTFGSGTRLTVV.

This sequence joins TRBV28 and TRBJ2-7, with D perhaps matching TRBD1 (5 bases). Germline assignment: CDR1 MDHEN and CDR2 SYDVKM. Trimming pared 4 bases from V and 6 bases from J, leaving 10 bases between. The CDR3 has 12 residues. The CDR3: CASSSRQSEQYF. CDR3 sequence (DNA): TGTGCCAGCAGTTCCCGACAGAGCGAGCAGTACTTC.

The V and J genes are TRBV27 and TRBJ1-3, with a possible D match to TRBD1 (5 bases). Trimming took 4 bases from V and 7 from J, leaving 11 bases between them. This CDR3 has 13 amino acids. In germline, CDR1 is MNHEY, CDR2 SMNVEV (reference sequence). The CDR3 protein is CASSSMWGNTIYF. The CDR3 DNA reads TGTGCCAGCAGTTCAATGTGGGGCAACACCATATATTTT.

V and J are TRBV18 and TRBJ1-2; TRBD1 matches 10 bases. There are 18 residues in the CDR3. Germline loops: CDR1 KGHSH, CDR2 LQKENI. V gave up 5 bases and J gave up 5 bases; unmatched junction bases: 17. The CDR3 DNA reads TGTGCCAGCTCAAACCCCGTACCGGGACAGGGGTATCGATATGGCTACACCTTC. Amino acids: CASSNPVPGQGYRYGYTF.

CDR3 sequence reads: CSARSGEFGYEQYF. The DNA for the CDR3 is TGCAGCGCCCGTAGTGGTGAGTTCGGCTACGAGCAGTACTTC. The genes are TRBV29-1 and TRBJ2-7; no clear D gene. In germline, CDR1 is SQVTM, CDR2 ANQGSEA. V lost 7 bases, J lost 3 bases, and 19 bases lay in between. The CDR3 is made up of 14 amino acids.

The chain is built from TRBV4-1 and TRBJ2-1; D may be TRBD2 (6 bases). Germline V gene lookup returns CDR1 MGHRA and CDR2 YSYEKL. This CDR3 is 17 amino acids long. V lost 4 bases, J lost 0 bases, and 16 bases lay in between. This CDR3 reads CASSLSGVAGSYNEQFF. The CDR3 DNA is TGCGCCAGCAGCCTTTCGGGGGTCGCGGGCTCCTACAATGAGCAGTTCTTC.

This sequence joins TRBV21-1 and TRBJ2-5; TRBD1 is the table's D call and was not checked against the DNA. TRBV21-1 is a documented pseudogene. The CDR3 extends over 21 amino acids. The CDR3 coding sequence is TGTGCCAGCAGCGCAATCCCGGGGAGGACAGGGCTTCAATACGAACAAGAGACCCAGTACTTC. As protein: CASSAIPGRTGLQYEQETQYF.

V and J are TRBV24-1 and TRBJ2-1, with 10 bases that match TRBD2. Germline CDR1 and CDR2: KGHDR and SFDVKD. The CDR3 consists of 13 residues. The J segment lost 8 bases and the V segment lost 7 bases, leaving 4 bases of the junction unmatched. The CDR3 region is CATREAGGDEQFF. CDR3 in DNA: TGTGCCACCAGAGAAGCGGGAGGGGATGAGCAGTTCTTC.

The V call is TRBV7-2, the J call TRBJ2-1; D is perhaps TRBD1 (7 bases). There are 15 residues in the CDR3. The germline V gene has CDR1 SGHTA and CDR2 FQGNSA. V lost 5 bases and J lost 3, with 14 bases in between. CDR3 sequence: CASSETGRFYNEQFF. The DNA of the CDR3 is TGTGCCAGCAGCGAGACAGGGAGGTTCTACAATGAGCAGTTCTTC.

The rearrangement joins TRBV30 to TRBJ1-4, with 7 bases aligning to TRBD1. CDR1 GTSNPN and CDR2 SVGIG come from the germline V gene (reference sequence). Unmatched junction bases numbered 7, after V lost 3 bases and J lost 0 bases. CDR3 length: 16 residues. The CDR3 region has the DNA TGTGCCTGGAGCACCGGGACAGTTGCAACTAATGAAAAACTGTTTTTT. This gives the protein CAWSTGTVATNEKLFF.

This clone was seen more than once but under ten times. V usage is TRBV20-1 and J usage is TRBJ1-2, with D unresolved. Germline V lookup: CDR1 DFQATT, CDR2 SNEGSKA (reference sequence). Trimming removed 6 bases from V and 4 bases from J, with 6 bases in between. This CDR3 contains 10 residues. The DNA of the CDR3 is TGCAGTGCCCGTTCCTATGGCTACACCTTC. This translates into CSARSYGYTF.

The chain has TRBV7-9 and TRBJ1-2, with D unresolved. V lost 7 bases and J 9 bases, leaving 15 bases between the germline ends. The CDR3 consists of 12 residues. CDR1 SEHNR and CDR2 FQNEAQ come from the germline V gene (reference sequence). The CDR3 here is CASTRYGGRYTF. CDR3 nucleotides: TGTGCCAGCACCAGATACGGCGGGCGCTACACCTTC.

This chain connects TRBV7-9 to TRBJ1-5, with 10 bases matching TRBD1. Germline V CDR1 and CDR2: SEHNR, FQNEAQ (reference sequence). The length of the CDR3 is 16 residues. The trim removed 5 bases at V and 6 bases at J, leaving 10 bases unmatched. The CDR3 is CASSAQTGGNLQPQHF. The CDR3 nucleotides are TGTGCCAGCAGCGCACAGACAGGGGGCAATCTTCAGCCCCAGCATTTT.

CDR3 residues: CASSLPAQTIYGYTF. CDR3 sequence (DNA): TGTGCCAGCAGCTTACCGGCTCAGACAATCTATGGCTACACCTTC. The rearrangement uses TRBV7-9 and TRBJ1-2; no reliable D call. The CDR3 runs to 15 residues. The V end lost 2 bases, the J end lost 4 bases, and 14 bases lay between the germline ends. The germline V gene has CDR1 SEHNR and CDR2 FQNEAQ (reference sequence).

The chain links TRBV28 to TRBJ1-5; TRBD1 agrees at 8 bases. The V and J ends lost 7 bases and 0 bases, in that order; junction bases with no gene match: 14. The CDR3 loop spans 18 amino acids. From germline, CDR1 is MDHEN and CDR2 SYDVKM. CDR3 nucleotide sequence: TGTGCCAGCATCTCATTCCGGGACAGGCGATATAGCAATCAGCCCCAGCATTTT. Translating gives CASISFRDRRYSNQPQHF.

The V and J genes are TRBV6-2 or TRBV6-3 and TRBJ2-7, with D possibly being TRBD2 (5 bases). Germline assignment: CDR1 MNHEY and CDR2 SVGEGT. Trimming removed 6 bases from V and 3 bases from J, with 18 bases in between. The CDR3 runs 15 residues. DNA of the CDR3: TGTGCCAGCAGCCCCATTTCTATGGCGGGCTACGAGCAGTACTTC. Translating it yields CASSPISMAGYEQYF.

CDR3 DNA: TGTGCCAGTAGGGGGTCCGGCAGCTCCTACAATGAGCAGTTCTTC. Its protein product is CASRGSGSSYNEQFF. The chain joins TRBV28 to TRBJ2-1; the D gene is possibly TRBD1 (6 bases). Germline V gene lookup returns CDR1 MDHEN and CDR2 SYDVKM. The CDR3 is 15 amino acids. V gave up 9 bases and J gave up 0 bases, with 15 bases separating them.

The chain recombines TRBV12-3 or TRBV12-4 with TRBJ2-2, with no clear D. CDR3 length: 13 residues. V was clipped by 6 bases and J by 2 bases, with 7 bases between them. CDR3 protein: CASSPTNTGELFF. The CDR3 DNA reads as TGTGCCAGCAGCCCTACTAACACCGGGGAGCTGTTTTTT.

J is TRBJ2-1 and V is TRBV27; no firm D call. This CDR3 spans 15 amino acids. CDR1 is MNHEY, CDR2 SMNVEV, per germline (reference sequence). V gave up 7 bases and J gave up 5 bases, with 18 bases separating them. The CDR3 reads CASKTVASRNNEQFF. The CDR3 DNA is TGTGCCAGCAAAACGGTTGCTTCCCGTAACAATGAGCAGTTCTTC.